Shown below are 31 T cell receptor beta chains from a single sample sequenced in a study of regulatory T cells in long-lasting Graves disease (dated by TCRdb to about 2021). Libraries came from multiplex PCR. Instrument used: Illumina HiSeq 4000. TCR beta libraries were built with iRepertoire HTBI primers and Arm-PCR amplification of CDR3 regions. The raw public data were reprocessed by TCRdb itself: fastp quality trimming at Q25, MiXCR clonotype calling, in-frame beta chains only. All rows with the same CDR3 protein become a single entry with the most common DNA and genes. The sample contains fewer than 600,000 distinct CDR3 sequences, approximately 23% of them found a single time. The ten largest clones capture around 13% of the sample. The time point tag for this specimen amounts to: persistent/refractory GD, antithyroid drugs over 5 years with positive TRAb. RNA was extracted from PBMCs in TRIzol for both TCR sequencing and RNA sequencing.

The specimen comprised peripheral blood mononuclear cells (PBMCs), sampled when the disease was refractory, from a patient treated with antithyroid drugs. The receptors come from a female donor with Graves disease.

The V and J genes are TRBV20-1 and TRBJ2-5, with unresolved D. Looked up from germline, CDR1 is DFQATT and CDR2 is SNEGSKA (reference sequence). CDR3 length: 15 amino acids. V lost 5 bases and J lost 2, with 18 bases in between. CDR3 DNA sequence: TGCAGTGCTTCCCGAACAGCTCCTATACAAGAGACCCAGTACTTC. Translation: CSASRTAPIQETQYF.

This clonotype was observed at least ten times. The rearrangement uses TRBV12-3 or TRBV12-4 and TRBJ2-5, with 9 bases lining up with TRBD2. The ends lost 5 bases at V and 4 bases at J; junction bases unmatched: 5. The CDR3 is made up of 14 amino acids. CDR3 coding DNA: TGTGCCAGCAGTCTTTCTAGCGGGACAGAGACCCAGTACTTC. This encodes CASSLSSGTETQYF.

This chain's CDR3 is CASSQESAGLQHF. In DNA, the CDR3 is TGTGCCAGCAGCCAAGAGAGCGCGGGACTTCAGCATTTT. The V call is TRBV3-1, the J call TRBJ1-5; possibly TRBD1 for D (5 bases). The germline V and J ends were trimmed by 0 bases and 13 bases, with 13 bases remaining between them. The CDR3 runs to 13 residues. Germline V CDR1 and CDR2: LGHDT, YNNKEL (reference sequence).

The V call is TRBV6-2 or TRBV6-3, the J call TRBJ1-5; D is possibly TRBD1 (5 bases). V lost 2 bases and J 0 bases, leaving 20 bases between the germline ends. There are 19 residues in the CDR3. From germline, CDR1 is MNHEY and CDR2 SVGEGT. CDR3 bases: TGTGCCAGCAGTTACGCCCGGGGCCCGACTAGTCGTAGCAATCAGCCCCAGCATTTT. This encodes CASSYARGPTSRSNQPQHF.

This rearrangement joins TRBV7-9 to TRBJ1-2; 7 bases match TRBD1. The CDR3 runs to 14 residues. V was pared by 3 bases and J by 8 bases, with 9 bases of the junction left unmatched. Germline V gives CDR1 SEHNR, CDR2 FQNEAQ (reference sequence). CDR3 nucleotide sequence: TGTGCCAGCAGCTTTTCAGGGGGAGAGGGAGGCTACACCTTC. Protein: CASSFSGGEGGYTF.

This clonotype was picked up many times. The J gene is TRBJ2-7, the V gene TRBV7-2; D gene ambiguous. This CDR3 is 14 amino acids long. The germline V gene has CDR1 SGHTA and CDR2 FQGNSA. The V end lost 5 bases, the J end lost 2 bases, and 13 bases lay between the germline ends. CDR3 protein: CASSLRIAPYEQYF. The CDR3 bases are TGTGCCAGCAGCCTCCGGATCGCCCCCTACGAGCAGTACTTC.

This clonotype came up a few times. The V and J genes are TRBV6-1 and TRBJ2-7; D is uncertain. V lost 4 bases and J 6 bases, leaving 22 bases between the germline ends. Germline CDR1 MNHNS, CDR2 SASEGT. This CDR3 is 16 amino acids long. CDR3: CASSALSEILTGEQYF. For the CDR3, the DNA is TGTGCCAGCAGTGCCCTATCCGAGATCCTAACGGGCGAGCAGTACTTC.

This clonotype was detected ten times or more. The rearrangement uses TRBV6-1 and TRBJ1-2; D gene ambiguous. V lost 0 bases, J lost 4 bases, and 6 bases lay in between. Germline V gene data show CDR1 as MNHNS and CDR2 as SASEGT. The CDR3 covers 13 residues. In nucleotides, the CDR3 is TGTGCCAGCAGTGAAGCCACGGGCTATGGCTACACCTTC. Residues: CASSEATGYGYTF.

Concerning this clonotype: One end of the junction is discordant with germline, which a read error may explain. This chain joins TRBV27 and TRBJ1-2; no definite D call. Germline CDR1 reads MNHEY; CDR2 reads SMNVEV (reference sequence). This CDR3 is 14 amino acids long. The CDR3 sequence is CASSLSLATPRRVF. The CDR3 nucleotides read TGTGCCAGCAGTTTAAGTTTGGCAACACCAAGACGGGTCTTC.

There are many counts of this clonotype. V and J are TRBV20-1 and TRBJ1-2; D is unresolved. The CDR3 contains 12 residues. Per germline, CDR1 DFQATT and CDR2 SNEGSKA (reference sequence). V lost 3 bases, J lost 4 bases, and 9 bases lay in between. DNA of the CDR3: TGCAGTGCTAGTATGCAAAGCTATGGCTACACCTTC. Protein sequence: CSASMQSYGYTF.

In its sample, this clonotype was seen once. Possible read error: a much larger clone is one base away. The CDR3 loop is CSAADGTGVEEQYF. CDR3 bases: TGCAGCGCCGCTGATGGGACAGGGGTTGAAGAGCAGTACTTC. The chain carries TRBV29-1 and TRBJ2-7; 10 bases line up with TRBD1. Trimming took 7 bases from V and 7 from J; bases not matched to a gene: 13. The CDR3 runs to 14 residues. Germline CDR1 and CDR2: SQVTM and ANQGSEA.

This clonotype has only a few counts. The CDR3 nucleotides are TGTGCCAGCAGTGACCCAGGGATTATCAACGAGCAGTACTTC. This translates into CASSDPGIINEQYF. The genes are TRBV25-1 and TRBJ2-7, with a possible D match to TRBD1 (5 bases). With 3 bases removed from V and 5 bases from J, the gap between germline ends came to 14 bases. The CDR3 length is 14 residues. CDR1 is MGHDK, CDR2 SYGVNS, per germline.

This clonotype was observed many times. The chain carries TRBV20-1 and TRBJ2-4, with D possibly being TRBD2 (6 bases). Germline V gene lookup returns CDR1 DFQATT and CDR2 SNEGSKA (reference sequence). Trimming took off 3 bases at V and 9 bases at J, with 24 bases between the two ends. CDR3 length equals 16 residues. The CDR3 protein is CSASPAGLDNRGIQYF. The CDR3 nucleotides read TGCAGTGCTAGCCCCGCGGGGCTGGATAATCGCGGCATTCAGTACTTC.

For this clonotype: A read error may explain this, as a much larger clone is one base away. Here the CDR3 omits its conserved ending phenylalanine or tryptophan, so a read error is the likely source. The chain employs TRBV6-1 and TRBJ1-2; D gene ambiguous. Trimming pared 2 bases from V and 0 bases from J, leaving 7 bases between. The CDR3 contains 14 residues. Germline V gene data show CDR1 as MNHNS and CDR2 as SASEGT. The CDR3 region is CASSEYPANYGYTL. The CDR3 nucleotides are TGTGCCAGCAGTGAATATCCAGCTAACTATGGCTACACCCTC.

The V and J genes are TRBV30 and TRBJ2-7; 10 positions agree with TRBD1. The CDR3 is made up of 11 amino acids. After removal of 7 bases from V and 6 bases from J, the junction contained 3 bases not matched to a gene. From germline, CDR1 is GTSNPN and CDR2 SVGIG (reference sequence). The CDR3 spells CASRTGGEQYF. The CDR3 DNA reads as TGTGCCTCAAGGACAGGGGGCGAGCAGTACTTC.

This clonotype was counted at least ten times. This chain joins TRBV28 and TRBJ2-5; 7 bases match TRBD1. The CDR3 sequence is 15 residues long. Losses at the gene ends were 5 bases for V and 1 base for J; bases not matched to a gene: 7. Germline CDR1 and CDR2: MDHEN and SYDVKM. CDR3 sequence: CASSMGDSLQETQYF. For the CDR3, the DNA is TGTGCCAGCAGTATGGGGGACAGCCTCCAAGAGACCCAGTACTTC.

In its sample, this clonotype was seen a few times. The CDR3 coding sequence is TGTGCCACCAGCATACCCAGGGCCGAGCAGTACTTC. It translates to CATSIPRAEQYF. The chain carries TRBV15 and TRBJ2-7; the D gene is possibly TRBD1 (5 bases). Germline CDR1 LNHNV, CDR2 YYDKDF (reference sequence). This CDR3 is built from 12 residues. V lost 4 bases and J lost 6, with 10 bases in between.

With regard to this clonotype: At one end, the junction sequence differs from germline, possibly due to a read error. The rearrangement joins TRBV7-9 to TRBJ2-2, with D perhaps being TRBD1 or TRBD2 (7 bases each). The CDR3 length is 16 residues. Germline V gives CDR1 SEHNR, CDR2 FQNEAQ (reference sequence). This chain's CDR3 is CASIPRGGANTWELFF. The CDR3 bases are TGTGCCAGCATTCCCAGGGGGGGTGCAAACACCTGGGAGCTGTTTTTT.

This clonotype was picked up many times. The V gene is TRBV2, the J gene TRBJ1-5; TRBD1 agrees at 7 bases. J lost 2 bases, V lost 6 bases, and 4 bases had no gene match. The germline V gene has CDR1 SNHLY and CDR2 FYNNEI. The CDR3 runs 14 residues. The DNA of the CDR3 is TGTGCCAGCAGCCCTGACAGGGGCAATCAGCCCCAGCATTTT. Amino acids: CASSPDRGNQPQHF. Together with reference TRBV2 and TRBJ1-5, the CDR3 gives the full variable domain: EPEVTQTPSHQVTQMGQEVILRCVPISNHLYFYWYRQILGQKVEFLVSFYNNEISEKSEIFDDQFSVERPDGSNFTLKIRSTKLEDSAMYFCASSPDRGNQPQHFGDGTRLSIL.

In its sample, this clonotype was seen many times. The chain has TRBV15 and TRBJ1-5, with D possibly TRBD1 on 6 matching bases. The length of the CDR3 is 15 residues. The germline CDR1 and CDR2 sequences are LNHNV and YYDKDF (reference sequence). Trimming pared 7 bases from V and 1 base from J, leaving 14 bases between. CDR3 protein: CATKLGGGSNQPQHF. CDR3 DNA sequence: TGTGCCACCAAACTAGGGGGAGGAAGCAATCAGCCCCAGCATTTT.

The sample holds a few counts of this clonotype. The chain carries TRBV28 and TRBJ1-1; tentative D call: TRBD1 (5 bases). Germline V gives CDR1 MDHEN, CDR2 SYDVKM. The CDR3 is made up of 12 amino acids. Trimming pared 10 bases from V and 6 bases from J, leaving 15 bases between. For the CDR3, the DNA is TGTGCCACCCGAGGCAGGGACGCTGAAGCTTTCTTT. It translates to CATRGRDAEAFF.

The rearrangement links TRBV19 to TRBJ1-3, with a weak D call TRBD1 (6 bases). From germline, CDR1 is LNHDA and CDR2 SQIVND (reference sequence). The V end lost 3 bases, the J end lost 3 bases, and 12 bases lay between the germline ends. This CDR3 is 15 amino acids long. The CDR3 is CASSIPGARGNTIYF. Written as DNA, the CDR3 is TGTGCCAGTAGTATCCCAGGGGCGCGTGGAAACACCATATATTTT.

This rearrangement joins TRBV19 to TRBJ2-7; 8 bases fit TRBD1. Per germline, CDR1 LNHDA and CDR2 SQIVND (reference sequence). Germline trimming cut 4 bases from V and 6 bases from J; bases unmatched to any gene: 11. The CDR3 extends over 15 amino acids. CDR3 region: CASSTGQGPLFEQYF. Written as DNA, the CDR3 is TGTGCCAGTAGTACTGGACAGGGCCCTCTTTTCGAGCAGTACTTC.

V is TRBV10-3 and J is TRBJ1-5; D not certain. The V gene's germline CDR1 is ENHRY and CDR2 SYGVKD. There are 14 residues in the CDR3. V shed 3 bases and J shed 4 bases, with 10 bases lying between them. The CDR3 DNA sequence: TGTGCCATCAGTGATTCTGGGATAAATCAGCCCCAGCATTTT. Amino acids: CAISDSGINQPQHF.

The chain joins TRBV3-2 to TRBJ2-2. TRBV3-2 is a pseudogene. CDR3 length: 15 residues. CDR3 protein: CASSQDRDCTGELFF. The CDR3 nucleotides are TGTGCCAGCAGCCAAGATAGGGATTGCACCGGGGAGCTGTTTTTT.

The gene calls are TRBV7-8 and TRBJ1-5; 8 positions match TRBD1. Trimming at V came to 2 bases and at J to 5 bases, leaving 8 bases not matched to a gene. CDR3 length equals 16 residues. Germline V gene sequence: CDR1 SGHVS, CDR2 FQNEAQ. CDR3 protein: CASSLFSGRGHQPQHF. Written as DNA, the CDR3 is TGTGCCAGCAGCTTATTTTCTGGCAGGGGGCATCAGCCCCAGCATTTT. Full variable domain (remainder filled in from reference TRBV7-8 and TRBJ1-5): GAGVSQSPRYKVAKRGQDVALRCDPISGHVSLFWYQQALGQGPEFLTYFQNEAQLDKSGLPSDRFFAERPEGSVSTLKIQRTQQEDSAVYLCASSLFSGRGHQPQHFGDGTRLSIL.

This clonotype was detected ten times or more. V usage is TRBV7-9 and J usage is TRBJ2-7; TRBD1 agrees at 7 bases. Looked up from germline, CDR1 is SEHNR and CDR2 is FQNEAQ (reference sequence). There are 15 residues in the CDR3. J was trimmed by 4 bases and V by 4 bases; bases with no gene match: 10. CDR3 nucleotides: TGTGCCAGCAGCTCAACCGGGACAGTTTCGTACGAGCAGTACTTC. This gives the protein CASSSTGTVSYEQYF.

V gene TRBV7-2 combines with J gene TRBJ1-2, with TRBD1 matching 10 bases. The CDR3 loop spans 17 amino acids. Germline CDR1 and CDR2: SGHTA and FQGNSA. V trimming: 0 bases; J trimming: 5 bases; junction bases outside the gene matches: 9. The CDR3 DNA reads as TGTGCCAGCAGCTTAGCGCATATCCGGACAGGGGGTTATGGCTACACCTTC. Protein product: CASSLAHIRTGGYGYTF.

This clonotype appeared many times. This chain uses TRBV6-1 with TRBJ2-5; TRBD2 matches at 14 bases. After removal of 10 bases from V and 0 bases from J, the junction contained 10 bases not matched to a gene. Germline V gene data show CDR1 as MNHNS and CDR2 as SASEGT. This CDR3 is 17 amino acids long. In DNA, the CDR3 is TGTGCCACCCAAGGGACTAGCGGGGGCCTTTACCAAGAGACCCAGTACTTC. It encodes CATQGTSGGLYQETQYF.

This clonotype was seen only a few times. This rearrangement joins TRBV4-1 to TRBJ1-4; TRBD1 matches at 11 bases. CDR3 size: 17 residues. V shed 3 bases, J shed 7 bases, and the junction held 10 bases outside the gene matches. Germline V gene data show CDR1 as MGHRA and CDR2 as YSYEKL. The CDR3 sequence: CASSHLGTGGEAEKLFF. CDR3 bases: TGCGCCAGCAGCCACCTCGGGACAGGGGGTGAAGCTGAAAAACTGTTTTTT.

This clonotype showed up just once. This rearrangement joins TRBV20-1 to TRBJ1-1, with 7 positions matching TRBD1. The germline V gene has CDR1 DFQATT and CDR2 SNEGSKA (reference sequence). Germline trimming cut 4 bases from V and 1 base from J; bases unmatched to any gene: 6. This CDR3 region has 14 residues. The CDR3 nucleotides read TGCAGTGCTACAACGACAGGGCGGAACACTGAAGCTTTCTTT. It yields the protein CSATTTGRNTEAFF.